Listed here is a single TCR beta chain. There is no known antigen for this receptor. The input lacks base qualities; no much larger clone sits a single base away. From the cysteine through the phenylalanine, the CDR3 covers 14 amino acids. The entry retains the CDR3 DNA only, 42 bases that are in frame from base 1. V sheds 5 bases and J sheds 0 bases, leaving 13 bases between their ends. The CDR1 and CDR2 encoded by the germline V gene (reference sequence) are DFQATT and SNEGSKA. This sample is drawn from a study of CD8 T cells in ankylosing spondylitis (dated by TCRdb to the late 2010s). Study-wide context: To find TCR variants linked to disease, the study profiled T cell receptor beta repertoires in ankylosing spondylitis patients and healthy donors. The full study cohort was made up of about 24 ankylosing spondylitis patients and 108 healthy donors. Peripheral blood was sampled, and synovial fluid was additionally collected from ankylosing spondylitis patients. Broader findings and caveats from the paper: A TCR beta motif made up of several highly homologous amino acid variants appeared to be characteristic of blood from ankylosing spondylitis patients. According to the report, matched synovial fluid samples from ankylosing spondylitis patients were significantly enriched for the disease-linked clones. Some motif variants had previously been reported in the synovial fluid and blood of reactive arthritis patients, which suggests shared mechanisms of disease initiation. The disease-linked clones showed a CD8+ phenotype and occurred at relatively low frequencies in peripheral blood.

The sequencer listed for this sample is Illumina HiSeq 2500. Quantitative 5'-RACE with molecular barcodes was the method used to prepare the TCR beta libraries. For the original study's pipeline: A new computational method, built on a probabilistic model of VDJ rearrangement, was used to identify disease-linked TCR variants. TCRdb handled the public reads itself, with Q25 trimming in fastp and clone calling in MiXCR, and kept productive beta chains. All rows with the same CDR3 protein become a single entry with the most common DNA and genes. TCRdb, not the authors, supplied the V and J calls. The sample contains 750,000 to 850,000 distinct CDR3 sequences, roughly 10% of them found a single time. The ten largest clones capture more than 0.5% of the sample.

Recombination connected TRBV20-1 to TRBJ1-1; no D segment can be confidently identified. The sample taken for sequencing was blood, either unsorted or a sorted T cell fraction (not recorded which). The receptor was derived from a male donor with ankylosing spondylitis. The CDR3 amino acid sequence is: CSASGVDLNTEAFF. The DNA sequence follows: TGCAGTGCTTCCGGTGTAGACCTGAACACTGAAGCTTTCTTT.